This TCR beta chain was captured by sequencing in a study of metastatic and nonmetastatic thyroid tumors. Study as a whole: Blood and tumor or nodule tissue repertoires from malignant and benign thyroid patients were compared.

Every patient underwent thyroid surgery untreated. Using MiXCR, TCRdb reanalyzed the PCR reads. Found here are around 30,000 clones, under 20% of them singletons; the top ten hold 8% to 11%. The ends lost 3 bases at V and 4 bases at J; junction bases unmatched: 5. Germline V gives CDR1 GTSNPN, CDR2 SVGIG (reference sequence). This CDR3 is 13 amino acids long. The sequence was collected from a female donor with papillary thyroid cancer or a benign thyroid nodule (not recorded which). Some clones in this sample may be carry-over from other donors' samples. What was sequenced was blood. This sequence joins TRBV30 and TRBJ2-7; 8 bases fit TRBD2. The CDR3 sequence: CAWSKGLGYEQYF. The CDR3 DNA reads TGTGCCTGGAGCAAGGGACTAGGTTACGAGCAGTACTTC.